The rows below give T cell receptor beta chains drawn from one sample of a study of beta chain features in type 1 diabetes. The method was immunoSEQ multiplex PCR; TCRdb's version includes in-frame clones alone and lacks a portion of them. Of just over 450,000 clones detected, roughly 31% appear once; the ten largest clones hold around 0.065%. Input material: naive CD4+ T cells from blood. Every receptor here comes from a man between 18 and 29 years old in good health. CDR3s include the opening cysteine and the closing phenylalanine or tryptophan. D genes are given only for firm matches. Clone size is given for some rows only: seen once, a few or many times, or a class if the clone is expanded.

J | length | size | V | D | DNA | CDR3
TRBJ2-2 | 13 | . | TRBV29-1 | TRBD1 | TGCAGCGTTGGAGACAGGGCGCCCGGGGAGCTGTTTTTT | CSVGDRAPGELFF
TRBJ2-1 | 16 | . | TRBV19 | . | TGTGCCAGTAGTATTACCGACAGGAGCTCCTACAATGAGCAGTTCTTC | CASSITDRSSYNEQFF
TRBJ2-1 | 15 | . | TRBV7-2 | TRBD2 | TGTGCCAGCAGCTTAACCAGCGGGATTTTTAATGAGCAGTTCTTC | CASSLTSGIFNEQFF
TRBJ2-7 | 13 | . | TRBV29-1 | . | TGCAGCGTTGAAGACCCTCCCGCCTACGAGCAGTACTTC | CSVEDPPAYEQYF
TRBJ2-3 | 12 | few | TRBV4-1 | . | TGCGCCAGCAGCCAAGTCGCAGATACGCAGTATTTT | CASSQVADTQYF
TRBJ2-2 | 16 | . | TRBV4-1 | TRBD2 | TGCGCCAGCAGCCACACACTAGCGGATAACACCGGGGAGCTGTTTTTT | CASSHTLADNTGELFF
TRBJ2-7 | 15 | few | TRBV7-2 | TRBD1 | TGTGCCAGCAGCTTACTGGTTTCAGGGGGCTACGAGCAGTACTTC | CASSLLVSGGYEQYF
TRBJ2-5 | 15 | once | TRBV7-2 | . | TGTGCCAGCAGCCGTCGAGACGGGACCGTAGAGACCCAGTACTTC | CASSRRDGTVETQYF
TRBJ2-1 | 14 | few | TRBV7-9 | . | TGTGCCAGCAGCTTACGCTCGACATACAATGAGCAGTTCTTC | CASSLRSTYNEQFF
TRBJ2-4 | 17 | . | TRBV28 | . | TGTGCCAGCAGTCTCGACGGGTTGGAGATAGCCAAAAACATTCAGTACTTC | CASSLDGLEIAKNIQYF
TRBJ1-2 | 13 | . | TRBV30 | . | TGTGCCTGGCACAGGGAAGTGGGCTATGGCTACACCTTC | CAWHREVGYGYTF
TRBJ1-1 | 14 | . | TRBV30 | TRBD1 | TGTGCCTCCGTAACGAGGACAGGGTTCTCTGAAGCTTTCTTT | CASVTRTGFSEAFF
TRBJ1-1 | 14 | . | TRBV30 | . | TGTGCCTGGAGTGTATCGCACACGAACACTGAAGCTTTCTTT | CAWSVSHTNTEAFF
TRBJ2-1 | 13 | . | TRBV2 | . | TGTGCCAGCAGTGGGAGTGGATTCGGCGTGCAGTTCTTC | CASSGSGFGVQFF
TRBJ2-5 | 15 | . | TRBV9 | . | TGTGCCAGCAGCGAGCAGCAAGGGGCTGGGGAGACCCAGTACTTC | CASSEQQGAGETQYF
TRBJ2-6 | 14 | . | TRBV10-3 | . | TGTGCCATCAGTGAGTCATCTGGGGCCAACGTCCTGACTTTC | CAISESSGANVLTF
TRBJ2-7 | 15 | few | TRBV6-1 | . | TGTGCCAGCAGTGACCCACCCTCAAGCTCCTACGAGCAGTACTTC | CASSDPPSSSYEQYF
TRBJ1-5 | 14 | few | TRBV30 | . | TGTGCCTGGAGTGTCCAGGGGCGCAATCAGCCCCAGCATTTT | CAWSVQGRNQPQHF
TRBJ2-1 | 16 | few | TRBV7-2 | TRBD2 | TGTGCCAGCAGCTTAATTCGCGGGAGGGCCAATAATGAGCAGTTCTTC | CASSLIRGRANNEQFF
TRBJ2-5 | 13 | few | TRBV10-3 | . | TGTGCCATCAGCCGGGACTTAGAAGAGACCCAGTACTTC | CAISRDLEETQYF
TRBJ1-4 | 14 | . | TRBV2 | . | TGTGCCAGCAGTGGGGTCACAACTAATGAAAAACTGTTTTTT | CASSGVTTNEKLFF
TRBJ2-7 | 15 | . | TRBV7-2 | TRBD1 | TGTGCCACCAGCAGATTGGGACAGGGCACCTACGAGCAGTACTTC | CATSRLGQGTYEQYF
TRBJ2-7 | 12 | . | TRBV29-1 | TRBD1 | TGCAGCGTTGAAGTTGGGGGACAGGCTCCTTACTTC | CSVEVGGQAPYF
TRBJ2-1 | 16 | few | TRBV30 | . | TGTGCCTGGAGCGTCCTGATGCCTAGCTCCTACAATGAGCAGTTCTTC | CAWSVLMPSSYNEQFF
TRBJ2-2 | 14 | few | TRBV5-1 | . | TGCGCCAGCACAAGTTTTAGCTACACCGGGGAGCTGTTTTTT | CASTSFSYTGELFF
TRBJ2-7 | 13 | few | TRBV29-1 | . | TGCAGCGTTCAGACTCCGGGGTACTACGAGCAGTACTTC | CSVQTPGYYEQYF
TRBJ2-7 | 11 | few | TRBV30 | . | TGTGCCTGGAGTATGAGCTACGAGCAGTACTTC | CAWSMSYEQYF
TRBJ2-5 | 12 | few | TRBV7-2 | . | TGTGCCAGCAGCATGTACAGTTCGTCCCAGTACTTC | CASSMYSSSQYF
TRBJ2-3 | 13 | few | TRBV29-1 | . | TGCAGCGTTGTGGTCAGCTTAAGGGGGATACGGTATTTT | CSVVVSLRGIRYF
TRBJ2-1 | 16 | few | TRBV7-8 | TRBD2 | TGTGCCAGCAGCCAGAGGACTAGCGTTCGATACGATGAGCAGTTCTTC | CASSQRTSVRYDEQFF
TRBJ2-7 | 14 | . | TRBV30 | . | TGTGCCTTTTACCTCGGGGATAGGGCCTACGAGCAGTACTTC | CAFYLGDRAYEQYF
TRBJ2-3 | 14 | . | TRBV7-6 | . | TGTGCCAGCAGCTTAGGGACCCGCCGAGATACGCAGTATTTT | CASSLGTRRDTQYF
TRBJ2-6 | 17 | few | TRBV15 | . | TGTGCCACCAGCAGAGCCGGCGGAAACTCTGGGGCCAACGTCCTGACTTTC | CATSRAGGNSGANVLTF